This T cell receptor (beta chain) was recovered during a study of vaccination and CD4 T cells after COVID-19. Study-wide background: Convalescent participants consisted of six males and four females, two being Hispanic. Investigators stimulated cells with overlapping spike peptides drawn from SARS-CoV-2, HCoV-NL63, HCoV-OC43 and HCoV-229E. Study-wide results and limits: The authors identified 304 of 307 vaccine-specific clones in convalescent patients as spike mono-reactive.

Sequencing of cultured CD4+ T cell DNA used the Oncomine TCR Beta short-read assay. TCRdb passed the PCR reads through MiXCR, listing each CDR3 protein once. The sample contains just under 20,000 distinct CDR3 sequences, roughly 41% of which appear only once. The treatment: approximately nine-day PBMC culture with coronavirus spike peptide pools or control peptides (ViraFEST assay). Expanded clonotypes were found by TCR sequencing after peptide-pool stimulation (ViraFEST). There are 15 residues in the CDR3. Germline CDR1 and CDR2: MNHEY and SMNVEV (reference sequence). Deletions cut 5 bases from V and 5 bases from J, with 18 bases between. As concerns this clonotype: What it binds is unknown.

The V call is TRBV27, the J call TRBJ1-1; D may be TRBD1 (6 bases). The material was CD4+ T cells from blood, cultured in vitro, obtained after SARS-CoV-2 vaccination. The clonotype was recovered from a human donor who had recovered from COVID-19. The DNA for the CDR3 is TGTGCCAGCAGTCTAGAACAGGGACGATCAACTGAAGCTTTCTTT. It encodes CASSLEQGRSTEAFF.